The 8 T cell receptor beta chains presented below share a single source sample, sequenced in a study of a mutant IDH1 vaccine in newly diagnosed glioma. The antigens for these receptors are not known. This table comes from immunoSEQ multiplex PCR, and its TCRdb copy is limited to in-frame clones, with some not included. The profile shows approximately 110,000 clones, about nine tenths of them singletons. Noted time point: week 11, during vaccination. Alongside topical imiquimod, each dose of vaccine comprised 300 ug of mutant IDH1 20-mer peptide. The sequencing used PBMCs, collected from a glioma patient whose treatment included an IDH1 peptide vaccine. The receptor set was obtained from a woman between 45 and 60 years old with glioma.

The rearrangement uses TRBV28 and TRBJ1-5; D remains unclear. CDR1 is MDHEN and CDR2 is SYDVKM in the germline V gene. V gave up 6 bases and J gave up 5 bases, with 8 bases separating them. The CDR3 length is 12 residues. Here the CDR3 reads CASRLSDQPQHF. For the CDR3, the DNA is TGTGCCAGCAGGCTATCCGATCAGCCCCAGCATTTT.

In DNA form, the CDR3 reads TGTGCCAGCAGCTTAGAGGTCCAGGAGACCCAGTACTTC. This sequence encodes CASSLEVQETQYF. This rearrangement joins TRBV7-6 to TRBJ2-5, with D uncertain. Looked up from germline, CDR1 is SGHVS and CDR2 is FNYEAQ. With 1 base removed from V and 5 bases from J, the gap between germline ends came to 8 bases. This CDR3 region has 13 residues.

Concerning this clone itself: The junction and the germline gene differ at one end; a read error may be behind it. V usage is TRBV6-5 and J usage is TRBJ2-5; D could derive from TRBD1 or TRBD2 (6 bases each). Looked up from germline, CDR1 is MNHEY and CDR2 is SVGAGI. The CDR3 covers 13 residues. The CDR3 region has the DNA TGTGCCAGCAGTGACTCACTAGCAGGGGAGCAGTACTTC. Residues: CASSDSLAGEQYF.

The V and J genes are TRBV6-1 and TRBJ2-1, with a possible D match to TRBD2 (5 bases). Germline-derived CDR1 and CDR2 are MNHNS and SASEGT. V shed 5 bases and J shed 7 bases, with 12 bases lying between them. The CDR3 is 13 amino acids. In DNA, the CDR3 is TGTGCCAGCAGTACCGGGGTTGAGAATGAGCAGTTCTTC. Protein sequence: CASSTGVENEQFF.

The chain couples TRBV6-1 to TRBJ2-6; D uncertain. CDR1 is MNHNS and CDR2 is SASEGT in the germline V gene. Trimming removed 2 bases at V and 0 bases at J, with 5 bases between. CDR3 length: 15 residues. As DNA, the CDR3 is TGTGCCAGCAGTGAATATTACTCTGGGGCCAACGTCCTGACTTTC. This encodes CASSEYYSGANVLTF.

This clone was counted only a few times. The rearrangement uses TRBV4-1 and TRBJ1-6; D might be TRBD1 (5 bases). Germline CDR1 MGHRA, CDR2 YSYEKL. Trimming pared 2 bases from V and 9 bases from J, leaving 17 bases between. The CDR3 totals 16 residues. CDR3 region: CASSQLLRDRGSPLHF. CDR3 in DNA: TGCGCCAGCAGCCAACTGCTCCGGGACCGGGGTTCACCCCTCCACTTT.

The genes are TRBV9 and TRBJ1-3, with 7 bases identical to TRBD1. The CDR3 loop spans 15 amino acids. Germline V gene sequence: CDR1 SGDLS, CDR2 YYNGEE. Germline trimming cut 6 bases from V and 2 bases from J; bases unmatched to any gene: 8. DNA of the CDR3: TGTGCCAGCACCCCGGGACAGCAAACTGGAAACACCATATATTTT. Translated, it gives CASTPGQQTGNTIYF.

This chain connects TRBV12-5 to TRBJ2-5; 8 positions agree with TRBD2. The CDR3 covers 15 residues. Germline CDR1 LGHNT, CDR2 FRNRAP. Trimming at V came to 6 bases and at J to 5 bases, leaving 11 bases not matched to a gene. CDR3 DNA sequence: TGTGCTAGTGGGGCGGGACTAGTTGCGTGGGAGACCCAGTACTTC. This translates into CASGAGLVAWETQYF.